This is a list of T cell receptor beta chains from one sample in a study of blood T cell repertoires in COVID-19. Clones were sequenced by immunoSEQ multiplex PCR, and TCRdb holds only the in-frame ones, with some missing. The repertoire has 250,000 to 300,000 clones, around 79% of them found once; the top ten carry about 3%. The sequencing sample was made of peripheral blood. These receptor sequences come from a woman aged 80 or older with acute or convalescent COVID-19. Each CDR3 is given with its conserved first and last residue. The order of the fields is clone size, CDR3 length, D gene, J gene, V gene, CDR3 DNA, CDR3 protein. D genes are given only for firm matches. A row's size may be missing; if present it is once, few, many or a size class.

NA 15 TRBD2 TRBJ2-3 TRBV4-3 TGCGCCAGCAGCCAATCAGCTAGCGGGGGAGATACGCAGTATTTT CASSQSASGGDTQYF
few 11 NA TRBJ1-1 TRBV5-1 TGCGCCAGCAGCTCCCAGTCTGAAGCTTTCTTT CASSSQSEAFF
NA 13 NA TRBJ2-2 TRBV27 TGTGCCACGAGAGCAGGGGCGACCGGGGAGCTGTTTTTT CATRAGATGELFF
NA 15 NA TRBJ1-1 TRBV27 TGTGCCAGCAGTTTACAAGGCAGGCCGAACACTGAAGCTTTCTTT CASSLQGRPNTEAFF
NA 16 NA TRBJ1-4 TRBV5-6 TGTGCCAGCAGCTTGGCTTCGTACAGAACTAATGAAAAACTGTTTTTT CASSLASYRTNEKLFF
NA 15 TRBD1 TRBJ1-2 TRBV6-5 TGTGCCAGCAGTTACGACGGGACAGGGAGCTATGGCTACACCTTC CASSYDGTGSYGYTF
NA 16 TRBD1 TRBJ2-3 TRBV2 TGTGCCAGCAGTAGGGACAGGGGGCGCGGCACAGATACGCAGTATTTT CASSRDRGRGTDTQYF
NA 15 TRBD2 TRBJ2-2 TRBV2 TGTGCCAGCAGTGGGACTAGCAGATACACCGGGGAGCTGTTTTTT CASSGTSRYTGELFF
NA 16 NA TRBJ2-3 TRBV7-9 TGTGCCAGCAGCTTAGTAGGGACACTCAGCACAGATACGCAGTATTTT CASSLVGTLSTDTQYF
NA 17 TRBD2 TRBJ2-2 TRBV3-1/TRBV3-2 TGTGCCAGCAGCCGTACCCTGACTAGCGGGAGGGCCGGGGAGCTGTTTTTT CASSRTLTSGRAGELFF
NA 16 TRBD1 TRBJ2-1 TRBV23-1 TGCGCCAGCAGTCAATCCGCCCGGGACAGGAACAATGAGCAGTTCTTC CASSQSARDRNNEQFF
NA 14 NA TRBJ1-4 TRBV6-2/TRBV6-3 TGTGCCAGCAGTTACGCAAGGGGCCGCGAAAAACTGTTTTTT CASSYARGREKLFF
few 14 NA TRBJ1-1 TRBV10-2 TGCGCCAGCAGTGAGAGGGGGATGAACACTGAAGCTTTCTTT CASSERGMNTEAFF
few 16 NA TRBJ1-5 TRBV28 TGTGCCAGCAGTTCCCGACTGGCTTATAGCAATCAGCCCCAGCATTTT CASSSRLAYSNQPQHF
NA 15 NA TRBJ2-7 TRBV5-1 TGCGCCAGCAGCTTGGAAGGCGGAGGCCCCAGGGAGCAGTACTTC CASSLEGGGPREQYF
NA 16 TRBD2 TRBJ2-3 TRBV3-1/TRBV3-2 TGTGCCAGCAGCCTTGGGACTAGCGGTAGCACAGATACGCAGTATTTT CASSLGTSGSTDTQYF
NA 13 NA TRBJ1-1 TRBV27 TGTGCCAGCAGTTTCGTACAGAACACTGAAGCTTTCTTT CASSFVQNTEAFF
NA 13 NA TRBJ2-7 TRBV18 TGTGCCAGCTCACCAGTCGGTGACTACGAGCAGTACTTC CASSPVGDYEQYF
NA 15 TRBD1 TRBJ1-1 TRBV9 TGTGCCAGCAGCGCCCGCTCGACAGGGGGCTCTGAAGCTTTCTTT CASSARSTGGSEAFF
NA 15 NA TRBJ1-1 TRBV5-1 TGCGCCAGCAGAAAAGGTCAGGTCGCTGATACTGAAGCTTTCTTT CASRKGQVADTEAFF
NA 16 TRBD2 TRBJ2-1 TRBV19 TGTGCCAGTAGTGAAGGACTAGCGGGGGGTTACAATGAGCAGTTCTTC CASSEGLAGGYNEQFF
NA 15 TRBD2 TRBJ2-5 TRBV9 TGTGCCAGCAGCGTCCTAGCGGGGGTCCCCGAGACCCAGTACTTC CASSVLAGVPETQYF
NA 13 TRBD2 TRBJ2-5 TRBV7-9 TGTGCCAGCAGCCTAGCGGGAGGAGAGACCCAGTACTTC CASSLAGGETQYF
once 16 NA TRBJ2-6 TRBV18 TGTGCCAGCTCACCTGAGATCGCCTCTGGGGCCAACGTCCTGACTTTC CASSPEIASGANVLTF